Following are 6 T cell receptor beta chains from one sample sequenced in a study of blood T cell repertoires in COVID-19. Profiling relied on immunoSEQ multiplex PCR, and the TCRdb table lists in-frame clones only, not all of them. The sample has around 120,000 clones, roughly 79% seen once. Source material: peripheral blood. Every receptor here comes from an older man with acute or convalescent COVID-19.

The CDR3 sequence: CASSSKGNMNTEAFF. Written as DNA, the CDR3 is TGTGCCAGCAGCTCCAAGGGGAATATGAACACTGAAGCTTTCTTT. This chain connects TRBV5-4 to TRBJ1-1; weak D call: TRBD1 (5 bases). This CDR3 is built from 15 residues. Germline V gene data show CDR1 as SGHNT and CDR2 as YYREEE (reference sequence). Trimming removed 3 bases at V and 0 bases at J, with 12 bases between.

This chain joins TRBV5-6 and TRBJ2-2, with TRBD1 identical over 11 bases. The CDR3 is 18 amino acids. V lost 5 bases to trimming and J lost 5 bases; unmatched junction nucleotides: 14. Germline V lookup: CDR1 SGHDT, CDR2 YYEEEE. The CDR3 region has the DNA TGTGCCAGCAGGCCGCTGAGTGGACAGGGGGCGCCGACCGGGGAGCTGTTTTTT. Amino acid sequence: CASRPLSGQGAPTGELFF.

The rearrangement joins TRBV5-4 to TRBJ1-6; the match to TRBD1 covers 7 bases. CDR1 and CDR2 (germline): SGHNT, YYREEE (reference sequence). The V segment lost 4 bases and the J segment 8 bases; nucleotides outside the gene matches: 6. The CDR3 extends over 14 amino acids. The CDR3 nucleotides are TGTGCCAGCAGCCTGGGACAGACTTATTCACCCCTCCACTTT. Translating it yields CASSLGQTYSPLHF.

This clone is a singleton in its sample. The chain combines TRBV19 with TRBJ1-1; 10 bases line up with TRBD1. Unmatched junction bases numbered 11, after V lost 9 bases and J lost 1 base. Germline assignment: CDR1 LNHDA and CDR2 SQIVND (reference sequence). This CDR3 has 16 residues. The CDR3 nucleotides read TGTGCCAGGAAACCGGGACAGGGGCCCTCGAACACTGAAGCTTTCTTT. Translated, it gives CARKPGQGPSNTEAFF.

This chain joins TRBV20-1 and TRBJ1-1; TRBD1 might be the D (5 bases). The CDR3 runs to 11 residues. Looked up from germline, CDR1 is DFQATT and CDR2 is SNEGSKA (reference sequence). V dropped 4 bases and J dropped 10 bases, with 13 bases sitting between them. The CDR3 here is CSATAARAAFF. In DNA, the CDR3 is TGCAGTGCTACCGCGGCCAGGGCAGCTTTCTTT.

The CDR3 nucleotides read TGTGCCAGCAGCTTAAGGGCTAGCGGGGGTGGGGCAGATACGCAGTATTTT. Protein sequence: CASSLRASGGGADTQYF. The gene calls are TRBV7-2 and TRBJ2-3; 10 positions agree with TRBD2. V was clipped by 2 bases and J by 4 bases; unmatched bases: 9. CDR1 SGHTA and CDR2 FQGNSA come from the germline V gene. CDR3 size: 17 residues.